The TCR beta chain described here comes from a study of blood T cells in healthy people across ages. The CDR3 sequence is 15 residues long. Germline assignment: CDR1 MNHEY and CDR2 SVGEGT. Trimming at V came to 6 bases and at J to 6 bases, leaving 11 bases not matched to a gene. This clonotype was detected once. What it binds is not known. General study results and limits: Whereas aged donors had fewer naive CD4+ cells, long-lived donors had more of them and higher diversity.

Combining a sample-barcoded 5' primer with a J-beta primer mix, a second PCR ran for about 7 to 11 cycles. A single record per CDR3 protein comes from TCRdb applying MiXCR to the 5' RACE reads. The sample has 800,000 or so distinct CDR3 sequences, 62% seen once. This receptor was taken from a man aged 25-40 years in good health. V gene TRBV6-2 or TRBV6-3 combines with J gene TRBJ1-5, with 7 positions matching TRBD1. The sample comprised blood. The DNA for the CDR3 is TGTGCCAGCAGAAAACCACAGGGGTTGGCTCAGCCCCAGCATTTT. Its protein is CASRKPQGLAQPQHF.